This T cell receptor (beta chain) stems from a study of regulatory T cells in long-lasting Graves disease. This clonotype appeared a few times. Germline V gives CDR1 LGHNT, CDR2 FRNRAP. V was trimmed by 8 bases and J by 3 bases, leaving 17 bases between them. CDR3 length: 14 residues. Arm-PCR of CDR3 regions and iRepertoire HTBI primers were used to build TCR beta libraries. TCRdb itself ran the multiplex PCR reads through MiXCR, one entry per CDR3 protein. The data contain 400,000 to 500,000 distinct CDR3 sequences, 14% of them seen just once; the ten biggest clones take up more than 15%. Time point in this sample: newly diagnosed GD, antithyroid drugs for less than 3 months. With RNA extracted from PBMCs as input, the TCR library was made. This sample also appeared in a second study, on T cells in Graves' hyperthyroidism and ophthalmopathy.

The TCR was taken from a woman in her 50s with Graves disease. V gene TRBV12-5 combines with J gene TRBJ2-7; TRBD1 might be the D (5 bases). Specimen: peripheral blood mononuclear cells (PBMCs), collected at new diagnosis, from a patient treated with antithyroid drugs. The CDR3 DNA reads TGTGCTAGTAAGGGGCCAGGCAGCCTCTACGAGCAGTACTTC. Protein product: CASKGPGSLYEQYF.